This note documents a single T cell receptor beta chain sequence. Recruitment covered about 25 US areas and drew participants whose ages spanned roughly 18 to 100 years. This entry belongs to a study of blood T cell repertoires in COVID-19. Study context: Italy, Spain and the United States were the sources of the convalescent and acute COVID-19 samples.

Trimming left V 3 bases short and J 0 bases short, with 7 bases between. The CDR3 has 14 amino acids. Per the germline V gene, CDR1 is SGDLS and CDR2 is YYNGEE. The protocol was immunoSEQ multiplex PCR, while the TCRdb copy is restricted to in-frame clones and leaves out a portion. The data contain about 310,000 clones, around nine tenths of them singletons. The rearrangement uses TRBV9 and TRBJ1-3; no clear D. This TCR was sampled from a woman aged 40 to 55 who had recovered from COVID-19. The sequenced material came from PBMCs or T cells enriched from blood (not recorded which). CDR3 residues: CASSAQNSGNTIYF. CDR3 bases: TGTGCCAGCAGCGCCCAGAACTCTGGAAACACCATATATTTT. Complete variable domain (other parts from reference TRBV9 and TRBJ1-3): DSGVTQTPKHLITATGQRVTLRCSPRSGDLSVYWYQQSLDQGLQFLIQYYNGEERAKGNILERFSAQQFPDLHSELNLSSLELGDSALYFCASSAQNSGNTIYFGEGSWLTVV.